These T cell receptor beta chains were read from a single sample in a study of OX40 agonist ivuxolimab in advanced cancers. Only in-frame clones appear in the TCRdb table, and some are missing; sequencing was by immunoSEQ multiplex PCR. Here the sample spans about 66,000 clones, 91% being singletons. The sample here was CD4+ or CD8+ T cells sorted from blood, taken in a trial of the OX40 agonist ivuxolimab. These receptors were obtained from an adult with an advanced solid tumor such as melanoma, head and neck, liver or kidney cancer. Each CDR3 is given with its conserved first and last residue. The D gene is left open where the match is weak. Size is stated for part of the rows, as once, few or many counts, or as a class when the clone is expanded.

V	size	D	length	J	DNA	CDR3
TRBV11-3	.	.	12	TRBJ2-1	TGTGCCAGCAGCCCAGGACCCGGCGGGCAGTTCTTC	CASSPGPGGQFF
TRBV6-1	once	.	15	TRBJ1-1	TGTGCCAGCAGTGAAGAGGGGGGGAGGAACACTGAAGCTTTCTTT	CASSEEGGRNTEAFF
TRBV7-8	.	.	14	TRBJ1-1	TGTGCCAGCAGCTTCTCAGGGAGGAACACTGAAGCTTTCTTT	CASSFSGRNTEAFF
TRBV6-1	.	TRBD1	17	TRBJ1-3	TGTGCCAGCAGTGAAGCGCAGGGACAGGGTATCGGAAACACCATATATTTT	CASSEAQGQGIGNTIYF
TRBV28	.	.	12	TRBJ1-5	TGTGCCAGCAGTAGTGTGGATCAGCCCCAGCATTTT	CASSSVDQPQHF
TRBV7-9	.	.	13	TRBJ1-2	TGTGCCAGCACCAATCCCGTTAGCTATGGCTACACCTTC	CASTNPVSYGYTF
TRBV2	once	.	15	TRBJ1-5	TGTGCCAGCAGTGCCTGGGACATTTTAAATCAGCCCCAGCATTTT	CASSAWDILNQPQHF
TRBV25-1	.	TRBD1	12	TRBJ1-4	TGTGCCAGCACAGGGGGCTTCGAAAAACTGTTTTTT	CASTGGFEKLFF
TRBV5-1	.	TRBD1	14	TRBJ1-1	TGCGCCAGCAGCTTGACAGGGGGGAACACTGAAGCTTTCTTT	CASSLTGGNTEAFF
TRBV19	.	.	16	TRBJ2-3	TGTGCCAGTAGTATACTAGGACAGACTAGCACAGATACGCAGTATTTT	CASSILGQTSTDTQYF
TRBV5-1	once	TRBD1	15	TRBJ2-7	TGCGCCAGCAGCCAACTCTCCGGGACAGGGAACGAGCAGTACTTC	CASSQLSGTGNEQYF
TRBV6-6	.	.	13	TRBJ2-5	TGTGCCAGCAGTCAGGTCCCGCAAGGGACCCAGTACTTC	CASSQVPQGTQYF
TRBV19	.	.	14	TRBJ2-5	TGTGCCAGTAGTGCCCGATCAGCAGTCATGACCCAGTACTTC	CASSARSAVMTQYF
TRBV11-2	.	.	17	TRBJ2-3	TGTGCCAGCAGCTTACGACCTCATTACCAAGCTGCAGATACGCAGTATTTT	CASSLRPHYQAADTQYF
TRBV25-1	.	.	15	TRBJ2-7	TGTGCCAGCAGTGCAACAGGACGGAGCTCCTACGAGCAGTACTTC	CASSATGRSSYEQYF
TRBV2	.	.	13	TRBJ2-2	TGTGCCAGCAGTGAAGTCCGCACCGGGGAGCTGTTTTTT	CASSEVRTGELFF
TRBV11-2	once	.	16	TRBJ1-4	TGTGCCAGCAGCTTAGGGGCAGGGCCAAGAGGTGAAAAACTGTTTTTT	CASSLGAGPRGEKLFF
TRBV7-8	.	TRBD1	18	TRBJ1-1	TGTGCCAGCAGCTCGTATGGGACAGGGGGCCGATCGGACACTGAAGCTTTCTTT	CASSSYGTGGRSDTEAFF
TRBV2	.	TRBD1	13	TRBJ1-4	TGTGCCAGCAGTCGTCAGGGGGTTGAAAAACTGTTTTTT	CASSRQGVEKLFF
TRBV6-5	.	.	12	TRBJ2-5	TGTGCCAGCAGTTACACTTCCGGGACCCAGTACTTC	CASSYTSGTQYF
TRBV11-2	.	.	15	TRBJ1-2	TGTGCCAGCAGCCAACGACCGACCGTAAACTATGGCTACACCTTC	CASSQRPTVNYGYTF
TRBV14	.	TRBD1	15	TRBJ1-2	TGTGCCAGCAGCTTGCGACAGGGGTGGGCCTATGGCTACACCTTC	CASSLRQGWAYGYTF
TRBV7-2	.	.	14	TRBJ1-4	TGTGCCAGCAGCCCCGAGGGACGAGGTGAAAAACTGTTTTTT	CASSPEGRGEKLFF
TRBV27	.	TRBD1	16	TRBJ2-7	TGTGCCAGCAGTTTCCTCCGGACAGGATTCACCTACGAGCAGTACTTC	CASSFLRTGFTYEQYF
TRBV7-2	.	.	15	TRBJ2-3	TGTGCCAGCAGCTTAGTAGCGAAAAACACAGATACGCAGTATTTT	CASSLVAKNTDTQYF
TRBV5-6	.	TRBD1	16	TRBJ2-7	TGTGCCAGCAGCCCTCCGGGACAGTTAGGGTACTACGAGCAGTACTTC	CASSPPGQLGYYEQYF
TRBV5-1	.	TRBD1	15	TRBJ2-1	TGCGCCAGCAGCTTGGGGACAGGGGCCGGCAATGAGCAGTTCTTC	CASSLGTGAGNEQFF
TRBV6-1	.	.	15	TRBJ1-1	TGTGCCAGCAGTGACTCGGGACCGCTGAACACTGAAGCTTTCTTT	CASSDSGPLNTEAFF
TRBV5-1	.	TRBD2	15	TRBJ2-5	TGCGCCAGCAGTCGTGACGGGACTAGCGGAGAGACCCAGTACTTC	CASSRDGTSGETQYF
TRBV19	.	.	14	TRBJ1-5	TGTGCCAGTAGTATAACAGCTTCCAATCAGCCCCAGCATTTT	CASSITASNQPQHF
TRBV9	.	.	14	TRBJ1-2	TGTGCCAGCAGCCCCCCGGGGTCCTTCTATGGCTACACCTTC	CASSPPGSFYGYTF
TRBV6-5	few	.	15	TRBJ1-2	TGTGCCAGCAGTTGGAGATCCCCGGGGGCCTATGGCTACACCTTC	CASSWRSPGAYGYTF
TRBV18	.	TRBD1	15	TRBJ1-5	TGTGCCAGCTCACCGCGACAGGGAGGGAATCAGCCCCAGCATTTT	CASSPRQGGNQPQHF
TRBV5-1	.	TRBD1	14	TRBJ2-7	TGCGCCAGCAGTCCACGACAGGGGGGTGGCGAGCAGTACTTC	CASSPRQGGGEQYF
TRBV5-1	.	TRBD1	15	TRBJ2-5	TGCGCCAGCAGCAGGGGGGGACAGGGAGGCGAGACCCAGTACTTC	CASSRGGQGGETQYF
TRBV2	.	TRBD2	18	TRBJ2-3	TGTGCCAGCAGTGGAGGGACTAGCGGGAGGAGGATTGCGGATACGCAGTATTTT	CASSGGTSGRRIADTQYF
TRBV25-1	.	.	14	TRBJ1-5	TGTGCCAGCAGTGAATTCACACTCAATCAGCCCCAGCATTTT	CASSEFTLNQPQHF
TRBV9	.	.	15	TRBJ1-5	TGTGCCAGCAGCGTAGATGGGGGGGACAATCAGCCCCAGCATTTT	CASSVDGGDNQPQHF
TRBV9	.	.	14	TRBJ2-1	TGTGCCAGCAGCGTAGGCCCCGCGGCTCCGGTTCAGGTCTTC	CASSVGPAAPVQVF
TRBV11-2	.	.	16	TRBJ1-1	TGTGCCAGCAGCTTATCCGGGGGAGGGGTGAACACTGAAGCTTTCTTT	CASSLSGGGVNTEAFF
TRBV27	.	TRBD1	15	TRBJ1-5	TGTGCCAGCGGTAAGGGGACAGAAAGCAATCAGCCCCAGCATTTT	CASGKGTESNQPQHF
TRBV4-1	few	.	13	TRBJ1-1	TGCGCCAGCATGCGTGAGGTGAACACTGAAGCTTTCTTT	CASMREVNTEAFF
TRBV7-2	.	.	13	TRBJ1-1	TGTGCCGGACAAACCAGCAGAAACACTGAAGCTTTCTTT	CAGQTSRNTEAFF
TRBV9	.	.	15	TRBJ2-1	TGTGCCAGCAGCGTAGCCTCACAGACATACAATGAGCAGTTCTTC	CASSVASQTYNEQFF
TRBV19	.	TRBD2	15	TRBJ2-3	TGTGCCAGTAGTAACCTAGCGGGATACGTAGATACGCAGTATTTT	CASSNLAGYVDTQYF
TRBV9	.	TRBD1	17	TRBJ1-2	TGTGCCAGCAGCCCTGGGGTAAACAGGGGGCTTAACTATGGCTACACCTTC	CASSPGVNRGLNYGYTF
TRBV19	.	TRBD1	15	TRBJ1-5	TGTGCCAGTAGTGCCCGGACAGGGGCCAGTCAGCCCCAGCATTTT	CASSARTGASQPQHF
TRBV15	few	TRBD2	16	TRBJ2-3	TGTGCCACCAGCAGAGCTCGAGCGGGAGGGCCGGATACGCAGTATTTT	CATSRARAGGPDTQYF
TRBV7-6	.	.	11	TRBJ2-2	TGTGCCAGCAGCCGGACCGGGGAGCTGTTTTTT	CASSRTGELFF
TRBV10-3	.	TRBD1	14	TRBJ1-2	TGTGCCAGCACAAGACAGGGGGCGGACTATGGCTACACCTTC	CASTRQGADYGYTF
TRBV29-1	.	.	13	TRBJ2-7	TGCAGCGGGGCCGGGACGGCGTCCTCGGAGCAGTACTTC	CSGAGTASSEQYF
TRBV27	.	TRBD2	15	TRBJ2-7	TGTGCCAGCAGTTTCAGCGGGAGATCACCTTACGAGCAGTACTTC	CASSFSGRSPYEQYF